Here is one T cell receptor beta chain with its context. Its binding antigen is unknown. Nothing much larger sits one base from this clone, and base qualities are not available. The immunoSEQ Assay, a bias-controlled multiplex PCR, was used to amplify TCRbeta CDR3 regions from genomic DNA. As for the original processing: Nucleated cell counts per sample were estimated from amplification of reference gene primers within the assay. To quantify the absolute abundance of each unique TCRbeta CDR3 rearrangement, sequence reads were collapsed and filtered. Productive Simpson clonality was computed per sample as the square root of Simpson's diversity index over productive rearrangements. Here the immuneACCESS table is served through TCRdb, limited to in-frame sequences with V and J called. Missing clones are a known gap in these copies; in checked studies unresolved V genes cover under half, and the rest lacks a known reason. V, J and clone size are taken as reported in that table, and D and trimming were inferred from the DNA itself. Across this sample there are 150,000 to 200,000 clones, with 80% to 90% seen only once. The top ten hold around 2.3% of the sample.

This sample was taken from a study of blood T cell repertoires in COVID-19 (dated by TCRdb to the early 2020s). With regard to the full study: The collaborator samples originated in the United States, Italy and Spain and spanned the acute and convalescent phases of COVID-19. The material from the prospective study consisted of cDNA or gDNA derived from T cells, B-cell-depleted T cells, or PBMCs. Subjects who had been exposed to COVID-19, were actively infected with it, or had recovered from it provided the deeply sampled blood TCRbeta repertoires that made up the dataset. The repertoires were released in a freely available public database meant as a resource for research on the immune response to SARS-CoV-2. Samples came from the ongoing ImmuneRACE study (first 160 participants) plus 1,254 subjects from 6 global collaborators. Sample metadata almost always included a de-identified subject ID, COVID-19 status, age in years and sex. Where HLA class I and class II types were available, the types were taken from metadata supplied by the sample provider, not from assay-based typing.

General study outcomes and caveats: The quantity of clinical and demographic metadata differed by source and by participant and was supplied without curation.

From the cysteine through the phenylalanine, the CDR3 covers 16 amino acids. The entry retains the CDR3 DNA only, 48 bases that are in frame from base 1. CDR1 and CDR2, per the germline V gene, are SGHRS and YFSETQ. V and J are trimmed by 2 bases and 3 bases, and the gene matches miss 6 bases of the junction. Each collaborating institution followed its own protocols to collect whole blood in K2EDTA tubes. Collaborator samples were shipped for TCRbeta analysis as frozen whole blood, isolated PBMCs, or DNA extracted from either sample type. This TCR was sampled from a man aged 35-49 years with active or convalescent COVID-19. Sequencing was performed on peripheral blood. The V and J segments used are TRBV5-1 and TRBJ1-4; 8 central nucleotides agree with TRBD1. For the CDR3, the sequence is CASSFGQGRANEKLFF. The nucleotide sequence reads TGCGCCAGCAGCTTCGGACAGGGTAGGGCTAATGAAAAACTGTTTTTT.